A selection of T cell receptor beta chains follows, all from one sample in a study of shared T cell receptors in the human thymus. Sequencing used immunoSEQ multiplex PCR; TCRdb keeps in-frame clones, though not all of them. The repertoire has fewer than 700,000 clones, around 87% of them found once; the top ten carry 0.0085% to 0.012%. The same sample was also studied in work on human thymus T cells.

Specimen: thymocytes. The receptor source for this set is a boy less than two years old with a congenital heart defect. Both conserved end residues are part of each CDR3. The order of the fields is J gene, clone size, CDR3 length, V gene, D gene, CDR3 protein, CDR3 DNA. D genes are given only for firm matches. A row's size may be missing; if present it is once, few, many or a size class.

TRBJ2-1	few	15	TRBV7-9	TRBD2	CASSQPRESLGEQFF	TGTGCCAGCAGCCAGCCGCGGGAGAGCTTAGGAGAGCAGTTCTTC
TRBJ1-5	once	16	TRBV7-8	TRBD1	CASSFWDRGLGQPQHF	TGTGCCAGCAGCTTTTGGGACAGGGGGCTTGGTCAGCCCCAGCATTTT
TRBJ1-5	NA	18	TRBV30	TRBD1	CAWTPPAGGSNSNQPQHF	TGTGCCTGGACCCCCCCGGCAGGGGGGAGCAATAGCAATCAGCCCCAGCATTTT
TRBJ2-5	NA	16	TRBV4-1	TRBD2	CASSRPSGRGGETQYF	TGCGCCAGCAGCCGCCCTAGCGGGAGGGGGGGCGAGACCCAGTACTTC
TRBJ1-3	NA	16	TRBV7-6	NA	CASSLHGGSSGNTIYF	TGTGCCAGCAGCCTTCACGGGGGGAGCTCTGGAAACACCATATATTTT
TRBJ1-1	NA	9	TRBV20-1	NA	CSRGGEAFF	TGCAGTCGCGGAGGGGAAGCTTTCTTT
TRBJ2-1	NA	16	TRBV29-1	NA	CSVTSSTSKRYNEQFF	TGCAGCGTGACCAGCTCGACGAGTAAGCGATACAATGAGCAGTTCTTC
TRBJ2-3	NA	14	TRBV19	NA	CASTGDQGTDTQYF	TGTGCCAGTACAGGGGACCAAGGAACAGATACGCAGTATTTT
TRBJ1-2	NA	17	TRBV11-2	NA	CASSLLGASRVDYGYTF	TGTGCCAGCAGCTTATTAGGAGCTTCCCGGGTGGACTATGGCTACACCTTC
TRBJ2-2	NA	15	TRBV7-2	TRBD1	CASTPGQANTGELFF	TGTGCCAGCACCCCGGGACAGGCGAACACCGGGGAGCTGTTTTTT
TRBJ1-4	few	18	TRBV10-1	NA	CASSSDSRGTSTNEKLFF	TGCGCCAGCAGTAGTGACAGTAGAGGGACTTCAACTAATGAAAAACTGTTTTTT
TRBJ1-5	NA	15	TRBV12-5	NA	CASGPGGGWDQPQHF	TGTGCTAGTGGCCCGGGCGGGGGATGGGATCAGCCCCAGCATTTT
TRBJ2-2	NA	16	TRBV11-3	TRBD1	CASSFGTGVHTGELFF	TGTGCCAGCAGCTTTGGGACAGGGGTTCACACCGGGGAGCTGTTTTTT
TRBJ2-3	NA	13	TRBV15	NA	CATSRGQADTQYF	TGTGCCACCAGCAGAGGGCAGGCAGATACGCAGTATTTT
TRBJ1-5	once	18	TRBV19	NA	CASSALGQWGKSNQPQHF	TGTGCCAGTAGTGCTCTAGGACAGTGGGGAAAAAGCAATCAGCCCCAGCATTTT
TRBJ2-7	NA	12	TRBV6-5	TRBD2	CASGSGAYEQYF	TGTGCCAGCGGCAGCGGGGCCTACGAGCAGTACTTC
TRBJ2-1	NA	16	TRBV4-3	TRBD1	CASSHEWGQPGNEQFF	TGCGCCAGCAGCCATGAGTGGGGACAGCCGGGAAATGAGCAGTTCTTC
TRBJ1-3	NA	17	TRBV4-1	NA	CASSQDSRGPSGNTIYF	TGCGCCAGCAGCCAAGATTCGCGAGGGCCCTCTGGAAACACCATATATTTT
TRBJ2-7	NA	14	TRBV27	TRBD2	CASYGTSGTYEQYF	TGTGCCAGCTACGGGACTAGCGGGACCTACGAGCAGTACTTC
TRBJ2-7	NA	18	TRBV4-3	TRBD2	CASSQEGGLAGFSYEQYF	TGCGCCAGCAGCCAAGAAGGGGGACTAGCGGGATTCTCCTACGAGCAGTACTTC
TRBJ2-3	once	15	TRBV6-1	TRBD2	CASSAGTSGTDTQYF	TGTGCCAGCAGCGCCGGGACTAGCGGCACAGATACGCAGTATTTT
TRBJ2-1	few	13	TRBV19	TRBD2	CASTTGGSDEQFF	TGTGCCAGTACCACCGGGGGGAGCGATGAGCAGTTCTTC
TRBJ1-1	few	13	TRBV28	TRBD1	CASRPTGNSVAFF	TGTGCCAGCAGACCGACAGGGAATTCCGTCGCTTTCTTT
TRBJ2-2	NA	17	TRBV2	TRBD2	CASSETPGGSNTGELFF	TGTGCCAGCAGTGAAACCCCGGGAGGTTCGAACACCGGGGAGCTGTTTTTT
TRBJ1-1	few	15	TRBV2	NA	CASSEGTALNTEAFF	TGTGCCAGCAGTGAAGGGACAGCTTTGAACACTGAAGCTTTCTTT
TRBJ2-1	NA	13	TRBV4-1	NA	CASSRQSYNEQFF	TGCGCCAGCAGCCGACAGTCCTACAATGAGCAGTTCTTC
TRBJ2-3	NA	16	TRBV28	NA	CATLTLAEGEGYTQYF	TGTGCCACCCTGACGCTAGCGGAGGGGGAAGGCTATACGCAGTATTTT
TRBJ2-2	NA	20	TRBV4-2	TRBD2	CASSQEGLGLAGGRTGELFF	TGTGCCAGCAGCCAAGAAGGGCTGGGACTAGCGGGAGGTCGCACCGGGGAGCTGTTTTTT
TRBJ1-2	NA	13	TRBV14	TRBD1	CASSRTGYYGYTF	TGTGCCAGCAGCCGGACAGGGTACTATGGCTACACCTTC
TRBJ2-7	NA	15	TRBV14	NA	CASSHTDTSSYEQYF	TGTGCCAGCAGCCATACGGACACAAGCTCCTACGAGCAGTACTTC
TRBJ2-3	NA	14	TRBV6-5	NA	CASSPGGDTDTQYF	TGTGCCAGCAGCCCCGGGGGAGACACAGATACGCAGTATTTT
TRBJ2-7	NA	20	TRBV30	TRBD2	CAWGDRVGLAGEVPTNEQYF	TGTGCCTGGGGGGACAGGGTGGGACTAGCGGGAGAAGTACCTACTAACGAGCAGTACTTC
TRBJ1-4	NA	14	TRBV27	NA	CASSLDRTNEKLFF	TGTGCCAGCAGCCTTGACAGAACTAATGAAAAACTGTTTTTT
TRBJ2-7	once	12	TRBV2	TRBD2	CATRGGVYEQYF	TGTGCCACTAGGGGAGGGGTCTACGAGCAGTACTTC
TRBJ2-3	NA	14	TRBV5-6	NA	CASSLVQATDTQYF	TGTGCCAGCAGCTTGGTGCAGGCTACAGATACGCAGTATTTT
TRBJ1-2	NA	15	TRBV29-1	NA	CSVEYSGGEDYGYTF	TGCAGCGTTGAATATAGTGGGGGCGAAGACTATGGCTACACCTTC
TRBJ2-3	once	21	TRBV4-2	TRBD2	CASSQDWTSGTRPTTSTSQYF	TGTGCCAGCAGCCAAGATTGGACTAGCGGGACGAGGCCCACTACTTCCACGTCACAGTATTTT
TRBJ2-5	few	15	TRBV2	TRBD2	CASRMRGGGQETQYF	TGTGCCAGCAGGATGAGGGGCGGGGGCCAAGAGACCCAGTACTTC
TRBJ2-7	NA	15	TRBV18	NA	CASSPRNSESYEQYF	TGTGCCAGCTCACCACGTAATAGCGAGAGCTACGAGCAGTACTTC
TRBJ1-5	NA	14	TRBV5-6	NA	CASSRGSSNQPQHF	TGTGCCAGCAGCAGGGGCAGTAGCAATCAGCCCCAGCATTTT
TRBJ2-7	NA	15	TRBV27	NA	CASSKQGQNSYEQYF	TGTGCCAGCTCCAAACAAGGACAGAACTCCTACGAGCAGTACTTC
TRBJ2-5	NA	14	TRBV7-8	TRBD2	CASSLKRGESPQYF	TGTGCCAGCAGCTTAAAGCGGGGGGAATCGCCCCAGTACTTC
TRBJ2-5	NA	19	TRBV7-6	TRBD1	CASSYRSRPGQKSQETQYF	TGTGCCAGCAGCTATCGATCTCGACCGGGACAGAAAAGTCAAGAGACCCAGTACTTC
TRBJ2-5	few	16	TRBV9	NA	CASSPRSGGDQETQYF	TGTGCCAGCAGCCCCCGGAGTGGCGGGGACCAAGAGACCCAGTACTTC
TRBJ2-7	few	14	TRBV16	TRBD1	CASTLGQGGYEQYF	TGTGCCAGCACCCTGGGACAGGGTGGGTACGAGCAGTACTTC
TRBJ2-1	few	18	TRBV19	TRBD1	CATGTAGRAPGAYNEQFF	TGTGCCACCGGGACAGCTGGTCGGGCGCCTGGCGCCTACAATGAGCAGTTCTTC
TRBJ1-5	NA	17	TRBV30	NA	CAWSAPREGVPYQPQHF	TGTGCCTGGAGTGCACCTAGGGAAGGGGTCCCATATCAGCCCCAGCATTTT
TRBJ2-7	NA	15	TRBV9	NA	CASSVGTTQDREQYF	TGTGCCAGCAGCGTAGGGACAACCCAGGATAGGGAGCAGTACTTC
TRBJ1-1	NA	14	TRBV29-1	NA	CSVAPTGQNTEAFF	TGCAGCGTGGCCCCGACAGGACAGAACACTGAAGCTTTCTTT
TRBJ2-3	once	15	TRBV30	NA	CAWSVSRPVMDTQYF	TGTGCCTGGAGTGTTTCTAGGCCGGTCATGGATACGCAGTATTTT
TRBJ1-4	NA	15	TRBV7-9	TRBD1	CASSLAPTGDEKLFF	TGTGCCAGCAGCTTAGCCCCGACAGGGGATGAAAAACTGTTTTTT
TRBJ2-1	NA	14	TRBV7-8	NA	CASRRGGTYNEQFF	TGTGCCAGTCGAAGGGGCGGGACTTACAATGAGCAGTTCTTC
TRBJ2-5	NA	15	TRBV27	TRBD1	CASSPDRAPHETQYF	TGTGCCAGCAGCCCGGACAGGGCCCCCCACGAGACCCAGTACTTC
TRBJ2-1	NA	14	TRBV5-1	NA	CASSRDISYNEQFF	TGCGCCAGCAGCCGGGACATCTCCTACAATGAGCAGTTCTTC